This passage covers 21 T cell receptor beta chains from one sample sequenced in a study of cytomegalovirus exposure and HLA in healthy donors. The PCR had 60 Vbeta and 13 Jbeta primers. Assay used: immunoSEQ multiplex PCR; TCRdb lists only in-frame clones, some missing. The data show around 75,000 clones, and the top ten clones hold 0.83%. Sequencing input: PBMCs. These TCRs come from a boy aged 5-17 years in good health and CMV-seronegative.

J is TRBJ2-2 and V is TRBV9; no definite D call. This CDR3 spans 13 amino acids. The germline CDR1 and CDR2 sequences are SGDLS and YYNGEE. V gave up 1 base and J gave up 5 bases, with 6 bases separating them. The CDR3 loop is CASSVRATGELFF. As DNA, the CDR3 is TGTGCCAGCAGCGTAAGAGCGACCGGGGAGCTGTTTTTT. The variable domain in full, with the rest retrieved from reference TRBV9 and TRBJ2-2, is DSGVTQTPKHLITATGQRVTLRCSPRSGDLSVYWYQQSLDQGLQFLIQYYNGEERAKGNILERFSAQQFPDLHSELNLSSLELGDSALYFCASSVRATGELFFGEGSRLTVL.

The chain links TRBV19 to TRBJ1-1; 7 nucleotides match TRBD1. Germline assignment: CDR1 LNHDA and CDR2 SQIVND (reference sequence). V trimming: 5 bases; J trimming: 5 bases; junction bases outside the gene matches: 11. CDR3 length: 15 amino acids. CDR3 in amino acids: CASSPEGALVTEAFF. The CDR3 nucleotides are TGTGCCAGTAGTCCGGAGGGGGCTTTGGTTACTGAAGCTTTCTTT.

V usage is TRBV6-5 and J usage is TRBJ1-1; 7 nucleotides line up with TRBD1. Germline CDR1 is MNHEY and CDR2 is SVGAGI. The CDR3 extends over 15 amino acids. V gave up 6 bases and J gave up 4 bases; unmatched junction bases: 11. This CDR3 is CASSPRQGRGTEAFF. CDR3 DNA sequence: TGTGCCAGCAGCCCTAGACAGGGTAGGGGCACTGAAGCTTTCTTT.

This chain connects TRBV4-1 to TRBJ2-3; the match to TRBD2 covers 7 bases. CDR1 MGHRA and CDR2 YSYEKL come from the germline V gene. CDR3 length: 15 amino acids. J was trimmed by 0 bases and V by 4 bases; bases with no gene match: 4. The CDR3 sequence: CASSPVGGSTDTQYF. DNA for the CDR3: TGCGCCAGCAGCCCCGTCGGGGGGAGCACAGATACGCAGTATTTT.

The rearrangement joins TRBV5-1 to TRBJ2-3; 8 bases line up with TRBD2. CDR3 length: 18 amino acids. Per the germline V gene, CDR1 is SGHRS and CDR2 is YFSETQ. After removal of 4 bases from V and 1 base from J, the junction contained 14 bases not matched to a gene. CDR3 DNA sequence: TGCGCCAGCAGCCAAATCACAATAGCGGGGCCCCGCACAGATACGCAGTATTTT. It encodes CASSQITIAGPRTDTQYF.

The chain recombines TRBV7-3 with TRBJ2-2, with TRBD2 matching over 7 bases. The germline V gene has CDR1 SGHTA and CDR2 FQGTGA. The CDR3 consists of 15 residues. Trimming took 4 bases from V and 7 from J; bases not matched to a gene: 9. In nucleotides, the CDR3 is TGTGCCAGCAGCTCCGGAAGCGGGATAAACGGGGAGCTGTTTTTT. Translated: CASSSGSGINGELFF.

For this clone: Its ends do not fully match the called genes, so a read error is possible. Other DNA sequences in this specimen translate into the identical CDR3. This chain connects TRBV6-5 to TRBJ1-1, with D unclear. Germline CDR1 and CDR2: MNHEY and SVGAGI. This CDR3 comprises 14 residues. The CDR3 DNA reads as TGTGCCAGCAGCGCATTTGGAGGGAACACTGAAGCCTTCTTT. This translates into CASSAFGGNTEAFF.

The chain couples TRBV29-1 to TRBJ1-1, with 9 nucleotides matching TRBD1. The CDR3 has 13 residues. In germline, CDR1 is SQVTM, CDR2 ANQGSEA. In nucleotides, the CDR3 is TGCAGGGTATCGGGACAGGGGAACACTGAAGCTTTCTTT. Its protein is CRVSGQGNTEAFF. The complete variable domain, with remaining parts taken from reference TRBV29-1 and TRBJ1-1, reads SAVISQKPSRDICQRGTSLTIQCQVDSQVTMMFWYRQQPGQSLTLIATANQGSEATYESGFVIDKFPISRPNLTFSTLTVSNMSPEDSSIYLCRVSGQGNTEAFFGQGTRLTVV.

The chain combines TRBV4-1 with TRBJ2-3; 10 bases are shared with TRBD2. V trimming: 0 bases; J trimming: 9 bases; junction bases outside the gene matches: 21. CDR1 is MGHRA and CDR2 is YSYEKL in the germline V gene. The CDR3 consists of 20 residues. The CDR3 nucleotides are TGCGCCAGCAGCCAAGACCCCCGGCTAGCGGGGGCCCTCACTGTGGGGACGCAGTATTTT. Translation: CASSQDPRLAGALTVGTQYF.

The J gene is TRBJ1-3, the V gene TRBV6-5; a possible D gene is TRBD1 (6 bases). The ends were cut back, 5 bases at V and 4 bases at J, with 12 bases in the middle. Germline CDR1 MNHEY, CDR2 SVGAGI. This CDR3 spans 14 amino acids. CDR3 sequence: CASSRGGAGNTIYF. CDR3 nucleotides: TGTGCCAGCAGTAGAGGGGGGGCCGGAAACACCATATATTTT.

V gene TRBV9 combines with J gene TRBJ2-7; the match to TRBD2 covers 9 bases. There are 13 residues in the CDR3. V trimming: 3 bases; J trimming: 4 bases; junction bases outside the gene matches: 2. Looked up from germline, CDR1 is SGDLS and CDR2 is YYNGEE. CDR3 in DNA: TGTGCCAGCAGCGCGACTAGCGGATACGAGCAGTACTTC. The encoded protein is CASSATSGYEQYF.

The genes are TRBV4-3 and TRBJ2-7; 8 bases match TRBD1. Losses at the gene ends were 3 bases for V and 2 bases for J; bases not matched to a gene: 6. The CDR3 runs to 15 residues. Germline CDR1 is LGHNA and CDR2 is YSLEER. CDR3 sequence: CASSQGTGSAYEQYF. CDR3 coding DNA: TGCGCCAGCAGCCAGGGGACAGGCTCCGCCTACGAGCAGTACTTC.

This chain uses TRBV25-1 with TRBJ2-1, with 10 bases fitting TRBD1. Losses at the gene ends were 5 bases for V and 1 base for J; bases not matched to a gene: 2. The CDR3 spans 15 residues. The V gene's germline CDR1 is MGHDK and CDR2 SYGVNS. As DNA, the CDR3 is TGTGCCAGCAGTCGGGACAGGGGTTCCTACAATGAGCAGTTCTTC. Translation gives CASSRDRGSYNEQFF.

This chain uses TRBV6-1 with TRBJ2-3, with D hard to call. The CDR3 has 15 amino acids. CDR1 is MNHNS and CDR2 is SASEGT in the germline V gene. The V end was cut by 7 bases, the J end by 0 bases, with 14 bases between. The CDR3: CASTGRSPSTDTQYF. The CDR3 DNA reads TGTGCCAGCACCGGTCGGAGTCCAAGCACAGATACGCAGTATTTT.

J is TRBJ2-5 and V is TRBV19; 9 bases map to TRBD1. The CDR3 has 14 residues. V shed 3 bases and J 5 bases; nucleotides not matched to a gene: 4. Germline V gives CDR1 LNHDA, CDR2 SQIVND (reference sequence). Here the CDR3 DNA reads TGTGCCAGTAGTATCGGACAGGGGTTGGAGACCCAGTACTTC. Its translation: CASSIGQGLETQYF.

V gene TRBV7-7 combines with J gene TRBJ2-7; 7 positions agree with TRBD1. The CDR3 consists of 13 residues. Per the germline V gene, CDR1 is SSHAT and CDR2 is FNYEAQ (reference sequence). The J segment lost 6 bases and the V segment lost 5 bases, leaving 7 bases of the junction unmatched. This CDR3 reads CASSPSDRAEQYF. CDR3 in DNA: TGTGCCAGCAGCCCTTCCGACAGGGCCGAGCAGTACTTC.

The CDR3 nucleotides read TGTGCCAGCAGCCAAGAGGGGACTAGCGGGAGTCCCGGGGAGCTGTTTTTT. Its translation: CASSQEGTSGSPGELFF. J is TRBJ2-2 and V is TRBV4-2; 14 bases line up with TRBD2. Per the germline V gene, CDR1 is LGHNA and CDR2 is YNFKEQ. The CDR3 loop spans 17 amino acids. The V segment lost 0 bases and the J segment 6 bases; nucleotides outside the gene matches: 3.

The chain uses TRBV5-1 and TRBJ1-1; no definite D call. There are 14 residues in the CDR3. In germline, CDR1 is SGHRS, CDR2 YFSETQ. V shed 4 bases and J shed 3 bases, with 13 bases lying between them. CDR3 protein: CASSTISVDTEAFF. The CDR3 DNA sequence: TGCGCCAGCAGCACCATATCAGTGGACACTGAAGCTTTCTTT.

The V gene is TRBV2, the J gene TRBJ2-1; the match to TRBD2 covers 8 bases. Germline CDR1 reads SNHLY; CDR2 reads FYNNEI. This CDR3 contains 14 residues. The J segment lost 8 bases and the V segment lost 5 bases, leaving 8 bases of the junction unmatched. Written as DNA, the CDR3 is TGTGCCAGCAGTTTCGGGGGGGCCCCCCATGAGCAGTTCTTC. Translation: CASSFGGAPHEQFF.

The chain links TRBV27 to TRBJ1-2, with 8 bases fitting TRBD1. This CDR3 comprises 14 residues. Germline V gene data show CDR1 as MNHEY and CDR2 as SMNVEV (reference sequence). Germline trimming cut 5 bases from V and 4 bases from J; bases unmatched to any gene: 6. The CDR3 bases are TGTGCCAGCAGTACGACAGGGGTGAGCTATGGCTACACCTTC. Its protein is CASSTTGVSYGYTF.

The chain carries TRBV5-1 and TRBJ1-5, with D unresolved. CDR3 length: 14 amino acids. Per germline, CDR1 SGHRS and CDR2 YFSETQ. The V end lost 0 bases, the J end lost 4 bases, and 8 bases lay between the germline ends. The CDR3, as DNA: TGCGCCAGCAGCTTGGGGACTCCAAATCAGCCCCAGCATTTT. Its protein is CASSLGTPNQPQHF.